Listed below are T cell receptor beta chains from one sample, sequenced in a study of T cell responses to AZD1222 COVID-19 vaccine. Clones were read by immunoSEQ multiplex PCR, and TCRdb kept only the in-frame ones, dropping some. The sample yields 100,000 to 150,000 clones, approximately 92% seen once. The source material was peripheral blood, sampled on day 0 of AZD1222 vaccination. These receptors were collected from an adult in good health. The CDR3 runs from the conserved cysteine through the conserved F or W. The order of the fields is J gene, D gene, clone size, V gene, CDR3 length, CDR3 protein, CDR3 DNA. D genes are given only for firm matches. Expanded clones are given a class, and other clones once, few, many or no size at all.

>TRBJ2-1|NA|NA|TRBV4-3|16
CASSQERDLSYNEQFF
TGCGCCAGCAGCCAGGAAAGGGACCTCTCCTACAATGAGCAGTTCTTC
>TRBJ2-7|NA|NA|TRBV28|15
CASSLGGTPSYEQYF
TGTGCCAGCAGTCTCGGGGGTACCCCCTCCTACGAGCAGTACTTC
>TRBJ2-5|NA|NA|TRBV6-5|13
CAILLGGQETQYF
TGTGCCATTCTCTTGGGGGGTCAGGAGACCCAGTACTTC
>TRBJ1-2|NA|few|TRBV14|15
CASSQGTGRESGYTF
TGTGCCAGCAGCCAAGGAACCGGCAGGGAATCTGGCTACACCTTC
>TRBJ1-1|NA|NA|TRBV2|13
CASTGLGNTEAFF
TGTGCCAGCACAGGCTTGGGGAACACTGAAGCTTTCTTT
>TRBJ1-5|NA|NA|TRBV5-8|15
CASSPEGGGNQPQHF
TGTGCCAGCAGCCCCGAGGGGGGGGGCAATCAGCCCCAGCATTTT
>TRBJ2-1|NA|NA|TRBV2|13
CASSVGGYNEQFF
TGTGCCAGCAGTGTTGGTGGATACAATGAGCAGTTCTTC
>TRBJ1-5|NA|once|TRBV19|17
CASSISRYRVSNQPQHF
TGTGCCAGTAGTATCAGTAGGTACAGGGTTAGCAATCAGCCCCAGCATTTT
>TRBJ2-7|TRBD2|NA|TRBV5-1|15
CASSPAVAGEGEQYF
TGCGCCAGCAGTCCCGCCGTGGCGGGAGAAGGCGAGCAGTACTTC
>TRBJ2-1|TRBD2|few|TRBV7-9|17
CASSSFDAGGPLDEQFF
TGTGCCAGCAGCTCCTTTGACGCGGGAGGGCCTTTAGATGAGCAGTTCTTC
>TRBJ2-5|TRBD2|NA|TRBV6-2/TRBV6-3|18
CASSYRLGTSGDKETQYF
TGTGCCAGCAGTTATCGTTTGGGTACTAGCGGGGATAAAGAGACCCAGTACTTC
>TRBJ2-1|TRBD2|NA|TRBV6-4|15
CASSGAGGTNNEQFF
TGTGCCAGCAGCGGAGCGGGGGGGACAAACAATGAGCAGTTCTTC
>TRBJ1-1|NA|NA|TRBV7-8|12
CASSHAGTEAFF
TGTGCCAGCAGCCACGCGGGCACTGAAGCTTTCTTT
>TRBJ2-7|NA|NA|TRBV5-6|14
CASSLIAETYEQYF
TGTGCCAGCAGCTTGATAGCAGAGACCTACGAGCAGTACTTC
>TRBJ1-1|NA|few|TRBV5-5|16
CASSLGGWNMNTEAFF
TGTGCCAGCAGCTTGGGGGGTTGGAACATGAACACTGAAGCTTTCTTT
>TRBJ2-7|NA|NA|TRBV27|14
CASSLFPGNYEQYF
TGTGCCAGCAGTTTATTCCCAGGGAACTACGAGCAGTACTTC
>TRBJ2-2|NA|NA|TRBV5-6|14
CASSLWMGTGELFF
TGTGCCAGCAGCTTGTGGATGGGAACCGGGGAGCTGTTTTTT
>TRBJ1-6|NA|NA|TRBV10-2|13
CATLDRGGSPLHF
TGCGCCACCCTAGACCGTGGGGGATCACCCCTCCACTTT
>TRBJ1-6|NA|NA|TRBV19|14
CASSALTGHSPLHF
TGTGCCAGTAGTGCCTTGACTGGCCATTCACCCCTCCACTTT
>TRBJ2-7|TRBD1|once|TRBV4-1|16
CASSQEFSGGDYEQYF
TGCGCCAGCAGCCAAGAATTTTCAGGGGGAGACTACGAGCAGTACTTC
>TRBJ2-7|TRBD1|NA|TRBV29-1|13
CSVDQGAPGEQYF
TGCAGCGTAGACCAGGGGGCGCCGGGAGAGCAGTACTTC
>TRBJ2-1|NA|NA|TRBV5-6|15
CASSFLGNRVNEQFF
TGTGCCAGCAGCTTTCTGGGGAATCGAGTTAATGAGCAGTTCTTC
>TRBJ2-7|TRBD1|NA|TRBV2|14
CASSDGQGAYEQYF
TGTGCCAGCAGTGACGGACAGGGGGCTTACGAGCAGTACTTC
>TRBJ1-6|NA|NA|TRBV21-1|17
CASSKVQGAKYNSPLHF
TGTGCCAGCAGCAAAGTACAGGGGGCTAAGTATAATTCACCCCTCCACTTT
>TRBJ2-7|NA|NA|TRBV7-6|15
CASSLVTGAQYEQYF
TGTGCCAGCAGCTTAGTGACGGGGGCACAGTACGAGCAGTACTTC
>TRBJ1-1|NA|NA|TRBV6-2/TRBV6-3|15
CASSYRDVWPAEAFF
TGTGCCAGCAGTTACAGGGATGTGTGGCCTGCTGAAGCTTTCTTT
>TRBJ1-5|NA|NA|TRBV27|14
CASSFTGPNQPQHF
TGTGCCAGCAGTTTTACAGGACCCAATCAGCCCCAGCATTTT
>TRBJ2-2|NA|NA|TRBV9|16
CASSGPLEGGPGELFF
TGTGCCAGCAGCGGACCATTGGAGGGGGGGCCTGGGGAGCTGTTTTTT
>TRBJ2-1|NA|NA|TRBV6-4|13
CASSGDEPNEQFF
TGTGCCAGCAGTGGGGACGAGCCCAATGAGCAGTTCTTC
>TRBJ1-1|NA|NA|TRBV14|16
CASSPTGLGSGPEAFF
TGTGCCAGCAGCCCAACGGGTCTAGGGTCGGGCCCTGAAGCTTTCTTT
>TRBJ1-2|NA|once|TRBV12-5|13
CASGLDRDYGYTF
TGTGCTAGTGGTTTGGACAGGGATTACGGCTACACCTTC
>TRBJ1-1|NA|NA|TRBV19|12
CASLAGGPEAFF
TGTGCCAGCCTCGCCGGCGGACCTGAAGCTTTCTTT
>TRBJ2-3|NA|NA|TRBV11-2|14
CASSLDWRRDTQYF
TGTGCCAGCAGCTTAGATTGGCGGCGGGATACGCAGTATTTT
>TRBJ1-1|NA|few|TRBV6-5|12
CASALPKAEAFF
TGTGCCAGCGCCCTCCCGAAGGCTGAAGCTTTCTTT
>TRBJ1-5|NA|NA|TRBV19|13
CASWGAGNQPQHF
TGTGCCAGTTGGGGGGCGGGCAATCAGCCCCAGCATTTT
>TRBJ2-4|NA|NA|TRBV7-9|17
CASSLGSQGLAKNIQYF
TGTGCCAGCAGCTTGGGGTCGCAGGGGTTAGCCAAAAACATTCAGTACTTC
>TRBJ1-5|NA|NA|TRBV12-3/TRBV12-4|12
CASSRPGQPQHF
TGTGCCAGCAGTAGACCTGGTCAGCCCCAGCATTTT
>TRBJ1-1|TRBD1|NA|TRBV7-8|17
CASSLSRGQGGNTEAFF
TGTGCCAGCAGCTTATCAAGGGGACAGGGGGGGAACACTGAAGCTTTCTTT
>TRBJ1-1|TRBD1|NA|TRBV12-3/TRBV12-4|13
CASSTGGLTEAFF
TGTGCCAGCAGCACAGGGGGCCTCACTGAAGCTTTCTTT
>TRBJ2-2|TRBD2|NA|TRBV5-1|16
CASSLELAANTGELFF
TGCGCCAGCAGCTTGGAACTAGCGGCGAACACCGGGGAGCTGTTTTTT
>TRBJ2-1|NA|NA|TRBV7-6|13
CASSLAIHNEQFF
TGTGCCAGCAGCTTAGCGATCCACAATGAGCAGTTCTTC
>TRBJ2-2|NA|once|TRBV9|14
CASSVALDTGELFF
TGTGCCAGCAGCGTAGCTCTAGACACCGGGGAGCTGTTTTTT
>TRBJ1-2|TRBD1|few|TRBV7-9|16
CASSLVEPDRGYGYTF
TGTGCCAGCAGCTTAGTAGAGCCTGACAGGGGCTATGGCTACACCTTC
>TRBJ1-1|NA|NA|TRBV7-9|15
CASSPLKGVDTEAFF
TGTGCCAGCAGCCCGCTTAAGGGTGTCGACACTGAAGCTTTCTTT
>TRBJ1-2|TRBD1|NA|TRBV28|15
CASSLSAGGGNSYTF
TGTGCCAGCAGTTTAAGCGCAGGGGGCGGGAATAGCTACACCTTC
>TRBJ1-5|NA|NA|TRBV13|12
CASSGGNQPQHF
TGTGCCAGCAGCGGGGGTAATCAGCCCCAGCATTTT
>TRBJ1-2|TRBD1|NA|TRBV15|16
CATSRDLGRGPDGYTF
TGTGCCACCAGCAGAGATCTGGGGAGGGGGCCGGATGGCTACACCTTC
>TRBJ2-1|NA|NA|TRBV11-2|13
CASSFRVANEQFF
TGTGCCAGCAGCTTTAGGGTTGCGAATGAGCAGTTCTTC
>TRBJ2-2|NA|NA|TRBV2|11
CASINTGELFF
TGTGCCAGCATCAACACCGGGGAGCTGTTTTTT